This TCR beta chain originates from a study of CD8+CD57+ T cells in acquired aplastic anemia. Overall study context: Isolated CD4+ and CD8+ cells, once sorted, yielded DNA averaging approximately 3 ug. There were roughly 9.8 million reads, on average, for CD4+ cells from healthy donors.

This clonotype appeared many times. Its target is unknown. Findings and limits, study-wide: Patients and controls shared 25 to 30 CD8+ CDR3 sequences. Controls and patients did not differ significantly in CD8+ Simpson's diversity.

The use of genomic DNA as template underpinned the TCR beta VDJ and CDR3 profiling. TCRdb processed the reads anew with MiXCR; each CDR3 protein has one entry. The data contain some 42,000 distinct CDR3 sequences, 65% to 70% of them singletons. CDR1 and CDR2 from the germline V gene are SEHNR and FQNEAQ (reference sequence). V shed 8 bases and J shed 5 bases, with 16 bases lying between them. The CDR3 is 14 residues long. The V call is TRBV7-9, the J call TRBJ1-5; D may be TRBD1 (5 bases). Sequencing input: sorted CD4+, CD8+, or CD8+CD57+ T cells (not recorded which) from PBMCs. The TCR was taken from a human donor in good health, serving as a control. CDR3: CASRGGREDQPQHF. CDR3 nucleotide sequence: TGTGCCAGCCGCGGCGGCAGGGAGGATCAGCCCCAGCATTTT. Variable domain in full (rest from reference TRBV7-9 and TRBJ1-5): DTGVSQNPRHKITKRGQNVTFRCDPISEHNRLYWYRQTLGQGPEFLTYFQNEAQLEKSRLLSDRFSAERPKGSFSTLEIQRTEQGDSAMYLCASRGGREDQPQHFGDGTRLSIL.